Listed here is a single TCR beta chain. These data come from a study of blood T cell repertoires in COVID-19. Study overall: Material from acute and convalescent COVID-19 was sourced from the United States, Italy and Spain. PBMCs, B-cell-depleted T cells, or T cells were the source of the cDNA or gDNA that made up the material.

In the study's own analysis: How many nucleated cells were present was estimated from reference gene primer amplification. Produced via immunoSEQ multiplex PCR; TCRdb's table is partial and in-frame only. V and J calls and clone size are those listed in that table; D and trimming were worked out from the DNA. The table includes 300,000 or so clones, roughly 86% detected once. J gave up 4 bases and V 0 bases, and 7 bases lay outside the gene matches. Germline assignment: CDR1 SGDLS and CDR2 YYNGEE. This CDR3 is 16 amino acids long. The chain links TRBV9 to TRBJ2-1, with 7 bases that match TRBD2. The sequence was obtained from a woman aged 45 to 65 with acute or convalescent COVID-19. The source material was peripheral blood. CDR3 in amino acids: CASSVAAGAWYNEQFF. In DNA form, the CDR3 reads TGTGCCAGCAGCGTAGCCGCGGGAGCTTGGTACAATGAGCAGTTCTTC.